Presented here are 8 T cell receptor beta chains from one specimen sequenced in a study of blood T cells in healthy people across ages. Alongside a J-beta primer mix, a sample-barcoded 5' primer served in a second PCR lasting about 7 to 12 cycles. TCRdb re-derived calls from the 5' RACE reads in MiXCR, one entry per CDR3 protein. The profile shows about 1.6 million distinct CDR3 sequences, about 31% of them singletons. The sample was blood. These receptors were taken from a woman aged 25 to 39 in good health.

This clonotype has just a few counts. The chain couples TRBV24-1 to TRBJ2-1; D is perhaps TRBD2 (5 bases). Germline lookup yields CDR1 KGHDR and CDR2 SFDVKD. This CDR3 is built from 14 residues. The V and J ends lost 3 bases and 6 bases respectively, with 11 bases between them. CDR3 residues: CATSDLAPGNEQFF. The CDR3 region has the DNA TGTGCCACCAGTGATCTAGCTCCCGGCAATGAGCAGTTCTTC.

For the CDR3, the DNA is TGCGCCAGCAGCCAAGATGGATCACCCCTCCACTTT. The encoded protein is CASSQDGSPLHF. This chain connects TRBV4-3 to TRBJ1-6; D uncertain. Germline loops: CDR1 LGHNA, CDR2 YSLEER. This CDR3 region has 12 residues. Deletions cut 0 bases from V and 10 bases from J, with 4 bases between.

On this clonotype: It may be a read error: a sequence one base away is much more abundant. This chain uses TRBV29-1 with TRBJ2-3; no definite D call. Trimming removed 0 bases from V and 6 bases from J, with 10 bases in between. This CDR3 spans 13 amino acids. The germline V gene encodes CDR1 SQVTM and CDR2 ANQGSEA. The CDR3 region has the DNA TGCAGCGTTGAAGATTCCGGATGGGATACGCAGTATTTT. It specifies CSVEDSGWDTQYF.

This clonotype was seen more than once but under ten times. The chain combines TRBV7-6 with TRBJ2-6; D remains unclear. Germline V gene sequence: CDR1 SGHVS, CDR2 FNYEAQ. The CDR3 length is 14 residues. V lost 5 bases, J lost 4 bases, and 9 bases lay in between. The CDR3 nucleotides read TGTGCCAGCAGCCCTTCCGGGGGGGCCAACGTCCTGACTTTC. It translates to CASSPSGGANVLTF.

This clonotype was counted at least ten times. The rearrangement links TRBV4-2 to TRBJ2-5; D unclear. Trimming left V 4 bases short and J 2 bases short, with 17 bases between. CDR1 LGHNA and CDR2 YNFKEQ come from the germline V gene. The CDR3 consists of 16 residues. Written as DNA, the CDR3 is TGTGCCAGCAGCCCAGCTGGTCAGGACCCTCAAGAGACCCAGTACTTC. It translates to CASSPAGQDPQETQYF.

This clonotype has a count of ten or more. The CDR3 is CSAPRVGSGSDTQYF. In DNA form, the CDR3 reads TGCAGTGCCCCCCGGGTGGGTAGCGGCTCCGATACGCAGTATTTT. The chain has TRBV20-1 and TRBJ2-3, with a possible D match to TRBD2 (6 bases). The CDR3 contains 15 residues. V shed 6 bases and J shed 6 bases, with 22 bases lying between them. Germline-derived CDR1 and CDR2 are DFQATT and SNEGSKA (reference sequence).

This chain joins TRBV6-5 and TRBJ2-7; the match to TRBD1 covers 9 bases. Losses at the gene ends were 7 bases for V and 2 bases for J; bases not matched to a gene: 9. The CDR3 covers 15 residues. CDR1 and CDR2 from the germline V gene are MNHEY and SVGAGI. The CDR3 loop is CASTQSRQGAYEQYF. The CDR3, as DNA: TGTGCCAGCACCCAGTCTAGACAGGGGGCCTACGAGCAGTACTTC.

V is TRBV18 and J is TRBJ1-2; TRBD1 matches 7 bases. The V segment lost 3 bases and the J segment 2 bases; nucleotides outside the gene matches: 9. The CDR3 consists of 16 residues. The germline V gene has CDR1 KGHSH and CDR2 LQKENI. CDR3 bases: TGTGCCAGCTCACCCATGAGGGGGCAGACCAACTATGGCTACACCTTC. Translation gives CASSPMRGQTNYGYTF.